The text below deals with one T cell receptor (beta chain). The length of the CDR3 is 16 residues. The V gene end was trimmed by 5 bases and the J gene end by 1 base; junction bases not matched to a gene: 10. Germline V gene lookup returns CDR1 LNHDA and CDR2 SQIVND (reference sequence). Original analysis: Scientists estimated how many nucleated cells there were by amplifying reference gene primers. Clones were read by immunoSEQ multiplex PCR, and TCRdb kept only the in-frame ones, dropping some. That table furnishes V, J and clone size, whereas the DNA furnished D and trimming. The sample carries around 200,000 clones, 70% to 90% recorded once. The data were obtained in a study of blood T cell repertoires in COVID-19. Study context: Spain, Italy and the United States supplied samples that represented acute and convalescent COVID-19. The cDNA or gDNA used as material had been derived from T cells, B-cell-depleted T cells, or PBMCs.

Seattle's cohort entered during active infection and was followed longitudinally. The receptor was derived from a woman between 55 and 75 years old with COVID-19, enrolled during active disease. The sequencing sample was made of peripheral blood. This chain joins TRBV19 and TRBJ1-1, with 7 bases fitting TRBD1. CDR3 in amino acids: CASSPSTGATNTEAFF. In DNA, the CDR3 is TGTGCCAGTAGTCCCTCAACAGGGGCGACGAACACTGAAGCTTTCTTT.